This record looks at one T cell receptor (beta chain) sequence and its context. Its matching antigen is unknown. This sample was taken from a study of shared clonotypes between healthy human individuals. Study-wide results and limits: For naive CD4 cells, 5% to 6.5% of clonotypes were shared across a handful of donors.

Germline lookup yields CDR1 KGHSH and CDR2 LQKENI. The V and J ends lost 3 bases and 0 bases, in that order; junction bases with no gene match: 1. The CDR3 sequence is 15 residues long. Partitioning of CD4+ cells yielded a CD45RA+ naive subset and a CD45RA-negative memory subset. Using immunoSEQ multiplex PCR, the repertoire was profiled, and TCRdb retains in-frame clones only, with some absent. This table holds approximately 2,000,000 clones, less than 95% found once. This clonotype originated in a man younger than 35 in good health. Some clones in this sample may be carry-over from other donors' samples. The chain joins TRBV18 to TRBJ1-4; 7 nucleotides line up with TRBD1. The specimen sequenced was naive CD4+ T cells from PBMCs. Subset here: CD45RA+ positively selected. The CDR3 DNA follows: TGTGCCAGCTCACCGCAGGGGGCAACTAATGAAAAACTGTTTTTT. Amino acids: CASSPQGATNEKLFF.